One and the same sample provided the 25 T cell receptor beta chains below, sequenced in a study of T cells after yellow fever vaccination. One entry per CDR3 protein results from TCRdb running MiXCR on the 5' RACE reads. The data hold hundreds of thousands of distinct CDR3 sequences, with roughly 12% observed a single time. Source: PBMCs, taken on the day of the yellow fever booster vaccination. Every receptor here comes from a man aged 25-45 years who received the YFV17D yellow fever vaccine.

This clonotype was seen ten or more times. The chain links TRBV9 to TRBJ2-6, with 7 nucleotides matching TRBD2. Germline trimming cut 2 bases from V and 2 bases from J; bases unmatched to any gene: 4. CDR3 length equals 16 residues. Germline-derived CDR1 and CDR2 are SGDLS and YYNGEE. The CDR3 nucleotides read TGTGCCAGCAGCGTCCGGGGGGACGCTGGGGCCAACGTCCTGACTTTC. It specifies CASSVRGDAGANVLTF.

This clonotype was picked up a small number of times. The chain combines TRBV19 with TRBJ1-4; D might be TRBD1 (6 bases). The V end lost 10 bases, the J end lost 2 bases, and 11 bases lay between the germline ends. The germline CDR1 and CDR2 sequences are LNHDA and SQIVND (reference sequence). The CDR3 loop spans 13 amino acids. The CDR3 DNA reads TGTGCCACCACAGGGTTGACTAATGAAAAACTGTTTTTT. This codes for CATTGLTNEKLFF.

The chain links TRBV20-1 to TRBJ1-2; D gene ambiguous. The CDR3 runs to 13 residues. Germline V gene data show CDR1 as DFQATT and CDR2 as SNEGSKA (reference sequence). Trimming shortened V by 6 bases and J by 5 bases, and 16 bases separated the two germline ends. This CDR3 is CSAKGPPEYGYTF. As DNA, the CDR3 is TGCAGTGCCAAAGGACCCCCCGAGTATGGCTACACCTTC.

Many counts were recorded for this clonotype. The rearrangement joins TRBV20-1 to TRBJ2-7; 8 bases align to TRBD2. Germline V gene data show CDR1 as DFQATT and CDR2 as SNEGSKA (reference sequence). This CDR3 comprises 15 residues. V was clipped by 6 bases and J by 3 bases; unmatched bases: 13. CDR3 region: CSAPPLREGGYEQYF. DNA for the CDR3: TGCAGTGCCCCGCCCCTCCGGGAGGGCGGCTACGAGCAGTACTTC.

This clonotype was observed a few times. V gene TRBV15 combines with J gene TRBJ2-1, with D possibly TRBD2 on 5 matching bases. Germline CDR1 is LNHNV and CDR2 is YYDKDF (reference sequence). V was pared by 1 base and J by 0 bases, with 10 bases between. The CDR3 has 16 amino acids. Written as DNA, the CDR3 is TGTGCCACCAGCAGAGGTACGAGCGGCTCCTACAATGAGCAGTTCTTC. Its translation is CATSRGTSGSYNEQFF.

This clonotype has more than one count but fewer than ten. This rearrangement joins TRBV5-1 to TRBJ2-5; possibly TRBD2 for D (5 bases). Trimming cost V 6 bases and J 2 bases, with 20 bases left between them. The CDR3 is 16 amino acids. Per the germline V gene, CDR1 is SGHRS and CDR2 is YFSETQ. CDR3: CASTPWAGSGQETQYF. CDR3 in DNA: TGCGCCAGCACACCATGGGCGGGCTCCGGACAAGAGACCCAGTACTTC.

This clonotype was observed a handful of times. The V gene is TRBV20-1, the J gene TRBJ2-3; no firm D call. The CDR3 runs 13 residues. Trimming took 1 base from V and 0 from J, leaving 5 bases between them. Looked up from germline, CDR1 is DFQATT and CDR2 is SNEGSKA (reference sequence). The CDR3 DNA is TGCAGTGCTAGAGTGAAGAGCACAGATACGCAGTATTTT. Encoded protein: CSARVKSTDTQYF.

The J gene is TRBJ2-1, the V gene TRBV18, with 15 positions matching TRBD2. V lost 3 bases and J lost 8; bases outside the gene matches: 5. The germline CDR1 and CDR2 sequences are KGHSH and LQKENI. The CDR3 has 16 amino acids. The CDR3: CASSPGTSGRQYEQFF. The CDR3 region has the DNA TGTGCCAGCTCACCCGGGACTAGCGGGAGGCAGTATGAGCAGTTCTTC.

The table lists this clonotype with a count of one. The chain carries TRBV29-1 and TRBJ2-1; D might be TRBD1 or TRBD2, each matching 5 bases. The germline CDR1 and CDR2 sequences are SQVTM and ANQGSEA. The ends were cut back, 6 bases at V and 12 bases at J, with 15 bases in the middle. This CDR3 comprises 11 residues. CDR3 sequence (DNA): TGCAGCGTGACGGGTACTAGGGGGCAGTTCTTC. This codes for CSVTGTRGQFF.

The J gene is TRBJ2-3, the V gene TRBV5-8; TRBD2 aligns across 9 bases. Trimming cost V 2 bases and J 9 bases; bases outside gene matches: 10. Germline CDR1 SGHTS, CDR2 YDEGEE. The CDR3 runs to 15 residues. CDR3: CASSFRLAALGTQYF. CDR3 nucleotide sequence: TGTGCCAGCAGCTTTAGACTAGCGGCCCTAGGCACGCAGTATTTT.

This clonotype was seen a handful of times. V usage is TRBV10-2 and J usage is TRBJ2-6; 7 bases agree with TRBD2. V shed 6 bases, J shed 0 bases, and the junction held 11 bases outside the gene matches. The length of the CDR3 is 18 residues. CDR1 WSHSY and CDR2 SAAADI come from the germline V gene. The CDR3 loop reads CASSNLAVEISGANVLTF. The CDR3, as DNA: TGCGCCAGCAGCAATCTAGCGGTTGAAATCTCTGGGGCCAACGTCCTGACTTTC.

This clonotype has a handful of counts. The chain combines TRBV3-1 with TRBJ1-5, with TRBD1 as a possible D gene (6 bases). CDR3 length: 13 amino acids. Germline values: CDR1 LGHDT, CDR2 YNNKEL (reference sequence). V lost 2 bases and J lost 10, with 12 bases in between. The CDR3 spells CASSQTRGLPQHF. CDR3 DNA sequence: TGTGCCAGCAGCCAAACCAGGGGTTTACCCCAGCATTTT.

This clonotype was seen more than once but under ten times. The rearrangement links TRBV7-6 to TRBJ2-3; D is perhaps TRBD2 (6 bases). The CDR3 contains 14 residues. Germline CDR1 reads SGHVS; CDR2 reads FNYEAQ. V dropped 2 bases and J dropped 6 bases, with 12 bases sitting between them. CDR3 nucleotide sequence: TGTGCCAGCAGCTTAAACGGAGGAGGGGATACGCAGTATTTT. Translated: CASSLNGGGDTQYF.

The J gene is TRBJ2-3, the V gene TRBV5-1; 7 bases align to TRBD1. This CDR3 contains 14 residues. Trimming cost V 4 bases and J 5 bases; bases outside gene matches: 7. CDR1 SGHRS and CDR2 YFSETQ come from the germline V gene. The CDR3 bases are TGCGCCAGCAGCCCGACAGGGCAGGGAGATACGCAGTATTTT. Translation: CASSPTGQGDTQYF.

This clonotype was seen repeatedly, ten times or more. DNA for the CDR3: TGTGCCAGCAGCCTCAAAGCAGTTCGGGCCTCCTACGAGCAGTACTTC. This encodes CASSLKAVRASYEQYF. V usage is TRBV3-1 and J usage is TRBJ2-7; no firm D call. The V gene's germline CDR1 is LGHDT and CDR2 YNNKEL (reference sequence). Trimming pared 4 bases from V and 0 bases from J, leaving 16 bases between. The CDR3 runs 16 residues.

The chain couples TRBV11-1 to TRBJ1-6, with TRBD1 matching 8 bases. Trimming at V came to 5 bases and at J to 0 bases, leaving 6 bases not matched to a gene. Per germline, CDR1 SGHAT and CDR2 FQDESV (reference sequence). The CDR3 runs to 17 residues. CDR3 sequence reads: CASSGTGGVSYNSPLHF. In DNA form, the CDR3 reads TGTGCCAGCAGCGGAACAGGGGGAGTCTCCTATAATTCACCCCTCCACTTT. The complete variable domain, with remaining parts taken from reference TRBV11-1 and TRBJ1-6, reads EAEVAQSPRYKITEKSQAVAFWCDPISGHATLYWYRQILGQGPELLVQFQDESVVDDSQLPKDRFSAERLKGVDSTLKIQPAELGDSAMYLCASSGTGGVSYNSPLHFGNGTRLTVT.

V usage is TRBV7-8 and J usage is TRBJ1-5, with D possibly TRBD1 on 6 matching bases. CDR3 length: 12 amino acids. With 1 base removed from V and 15 bases from J, the gap between germline ends came to 13 bases. Germline V gives CDR1 SGHVS, CDR2 FQNEAQ. The CDR3: CASSLVAGARHF. The CDR3, as DNA: TGTGCCAGCAGCTTAGTGGCGGGGGCGAGGCATTTT.

This chain uses TRBV4-3 with TRBJ1-5; TRBD1 might be the D (5 bases). The germline CDR1 and CDR2 sequences are LGHNA and YSLEER. V lost 0 bases and J 6 bases, leaving 9 bases between the germline ends. This CDR3 spans 14 amino acids. DNA for the CDR3: TGCGCCAGCAGCCAAGAGGGGGGAAGTCAGCCCCAGCATTTT. Translating gives CASSQEGGSQPQHF.

This clonotype was counted many times. The chain has TRBV20-1 and TRBJ2-1; D unresolved. This CDR3 is built from 14 residues. Germline CDR1 and CDR2: DFQATT and SNEGSKA (reference sequence). Trimming pared 3 bases from V and 0 bases from J, leaving 9 bases between. The CDR3 nucleotides read TGCAGTGCTAGGTCGGCTAGCTCCTACAATGAGCAGTTCTTC. Translating it yields CSARSASSYNEQFF.

J is TRBJ2-1 and V is TRBV20-1; D is unresolved. V gave up 6 bases and J gave up 2 bases, with 11 bases separating them. Germline V gene sequence: CDR1 DFQATT, CDR2 SNEGSKA (reference sequence). The CDR3 extends over 13 amino acids. CDR3 sequence reads: CSAIVSPYNEQFF. The CDR3 DNA is TGCAGTGCGATAGTGAGCCCCTACAATGAGCAGTTCTTC.

This clonotype showed up just a few times. One junction end does not reproduce the germline sequence, and a read error may be involved. This chain joins TRBV3-1 and TRBJ2-5; the D gene could be TRBD1 or TRBD2 (5 bases each). The CDR3 loop spans 12 amino acids. Germline CDR1 LGHDT, CDR2 YNNKEL (reference sequence). CDR3 DNA: TGTGCCAGCAGTAAAGCTGGGACCAACGCCGACTTC. Translated, it gives CASSKAGTNADF.

Written as DNA, the CDR3 is TGCGCCAGCAGCACTCTAAAGCGGGACAATGAGCAGTTCTTC. It yields the protein CASSTLKRDNEQFF. The chain employs TRBV4-3 and TRBJ2-1; D possibly corresponds to TRBD2 (6 bases). The CDR3 is 14 amino acids. Between the trimmed V and J ends, which lost 5 bases and 5 bases, there was a span of 13 bases. In germline, CDR1 is LGHNA, CDR2 YSLEER.

The chain combines TRBV7-2 with TRBJ1-2; 9 nucleotides align to TRBD1. CDR3 size: 15 residues. Germline-derived CDR1 and CDR2 are SGHTA and FQGNSA. Trimming cost V 1 base and J 7 bases; bases outside gene matches: 7. The CDR3 region is CASSLEPSTGGGYTF. CDR3 bases: TGTGCCAGCAGCTTAGAGCCATCGACAGGGGGTGGCTACACCTTC.

V usage is TRBV20-1 and J usage is TRBJ2-3; 8 bases map to TRBD2. The ends lost 0 bases at V and 3 bases at J; junction bases unmatched: 8. CDR1 and CDR2 (germline): DFQATT, SNEGSKA (reference sequence). There are 16 residues in the CDR3. CDR3 residues: CSAREVSGRDTDTQYF. The CDR3 DNA is TGCAGTGCTAGAGAGGTCAGCGGGAGAGATACAGATACGCAGTATTTT.

This clonotype has a handful of counts. The genes are TRBV6-2 or TRBV6-3 and TRBJ2-7; D remains ambiguous. This CDR3 has 15 amino acids. Per germline, CDR1 MNHEY and CDR2 SVGEGT. V was trimmed by 5 bases and J by 0 bases, leaving 14 bases between them. In DNA, the CDR3 is TGTGCCAGCAGTCCCCGTGGCAAGAGCTCCTACGAGCAGTACTTC. Translated, it gives CASSPRGKSSYEQYF.